One and the same sample provided the 17 T cell receptor beta chains below, sequenced in a study of T cell responses to AZD1222 COVID-19 vaccine. The repertoire was sequenced with immunoSEQ multiplex PCR; TCRdb's copy has only in-frame clones and lacks some. In the table there are under 150,000 clones, approximately 93% of which are singletons. The sample consisted of peripheral blood, taken on day 0 of AZD1222 vaccination. The receptors stem from an adult in good health.

The chain's CDR3 is CASSLMAGGLYNEQFF. CDR3 in DNA: TGTGCCAGCAGTTTAATGGCGGGAGGGCTATACAATGAGCAGTTCTTC. This rearrangement joins TRBV27 to TRBJ2-1, with 9 bases lining up with TRBD2. Germline V CDR1 and CDR2: MNHEY, SMNVEV (reference sequence). This CDR3 is built from 16 residues. With 2 bases clipped from V and 4 bases from J, the junction kept 6 bases outside the gene matches.

The gene calls are TRBV5-1 and TRBJ1-1, with D possibly matching TRBD1 (6 bases). The germline gives CDR1 SGHRS, CDR2 YFSETQ. Trimming shortened V by 7 bases and J by 6 bases, and 16 bases separated the two germline ends. This CDR3 is 13 amino acids long. CDR3 region: CASRIQGGAEAFF. Written as DNA, the CDR3 is TGCGCCAGCCGTATACAGGGTGGCGCTGAAGCTTTCTTT.

J is TRBJ1-5 and V is TRBV9; possible D gene TRBD1, 5 bases. CDR3 length: 14 amino acids. V was trimmed by 3 bases and J by 1 base, leaving 8 bases between them. Germline lookup yields CDR1 SGDLS and CDR2 YYNGEE. The CDR3 here is CASSDGGSNQPQHF. The DNA for the CDR3 is TGTGCCAGCAGCGACGGGGGAAGCAATCAGCCCCAGCATTTT.

The chain has TRBV3-1 (or the pseudogene TRBV3-2) and TRBJ1-1, with 9 nucleotides matching TRBD1. Germline trimming cut 4 bases from V and 1 base from J; bases unmatched to any gene: 4. Germline-derived CDR1 and CDR2 are LGHDT and YNNKEL (reference sequence). The CDR3 is 15 residues long. The DNA of the CDR3 is TGTGCCAGCAGCCCGGGGACAGGGAAGAACACTGAAGCTTTCTTT. Protein product: CASSPGTGKNTEAFF.

The J gene is TRBJ2-7, the V gene TRBV11-2, with TRBD1 as a possible D gene (6 bases). The germline V gene encodes CDR1 SGHAT and CDR2 FQNNGV. This CDR3 contains 16 residues. Trimming pared 0 bases from V and 3 bases from J, leaving 15 bases between. DNA of the CDR3: TGTGCCAGCAGCTTAGACAGGGGCCGCTTACTCTACGAGCAGTACTTC. Translation: CASSLDRGRLLYEQYF. Drawing the rest from reference TRBV11-2 and TRBJ2-7, the complete variable domain is EAGVAQSPRYKIIEKRQSVAFWCNPISGHATLYWYQQILGQGPKLLIQFQNNGVVDDSQLPKDRFSAERLKGVDSTLKIQPAKLEDSAVYLCASSLDRGRLLYEQYFGPGTRLTVT.

The V call is TRBV3-1 (or the pseudogene TRBV3-2), the J call TRBJ1-1, with no clear D. V was trimmed by 3 bases and J by 3 bases, leaving 11 bases between them. This CDR3 contains 14 residues. CDR1 LGHDT and CDR2 YNNKEL come from the germline V gene (reference sequence). CDR3 residues: CASSHPGLYTEAFF. The CDR3 nucleotides read TGTGCCAGCAGCCACCCGGGTCTGTACACTGAAGCTTTCTTT.

The chain links TRBV2 to TRBJ2-7, with 7 positions matching TRBD1. The junction had 13 bases not matched to a gene; V was cut back by 5 bases and J by 6 bases. Germline values: CDR1 SNHLY, CDR2 FYNNEI. CDR3 size: 15 residues. In DNA form, the CDR3 reads TGTGCCAGCAGTAACCAGGGGGAATCTTTGGGCGAGCAGTACTTC. Its translation is CASSNQGESLGEQYF.

The rearrangement links TRBV5-4 to TRBJ2-2, with D perhaps assigned TRBD1 or TRBD2 (5 bases each). The CDR3 loop spans 17 amino acids. The ends were cut back, 1 base at V and 5 bases at J, with 18 bases in the middle. The germline gives CDR1 SGHNT, CDR2 YYREEE (reference sequence). CDR3 DNA: TGTGCCAGCAGCTTGCGCGCCCGGGGCGGAGGAACCGGGGAGCTGTTTTTT. Protein sequence: CASSLRARGGGTGELFF.

The CDR3 coding sequence is TGTGCCAGCAGCTTAGTGGCAGGGGGCTTCACTGAAGCTTTCTTT. Protein sequence: CASSLVAGGFTEAFF. The genes are TRBV7-8 and TRBJ1-1; the match to TRBD1 covers 8 bases. J lost 4 bases, V lost 1 base, and 5 bases had no gene match. Germline V lookup: CDR1 SGHVS, CDR2 FQNEAQ. The CDR3 contains 15 residues.

This clone was counted a single time. This chain uses TRBV7-9 with TRBJ2-1, with TRBD2 matching over 7 bases. Germline assignment: CDR1 SEHNR and CDR2 FQNEAQ (reference sequence). The ends lost 3 bases at V and 8 bases at J; junction bases unmatched: 4. The CDR3 spans 13 residues. CDR3 protein: CASSFGGIDEQFF. As DNA, the CDR3 is TGTGCCAGCAGCTTCGGGGGGATCGATGAGCAGTTCTTC.

Here the CDR3 reads CASSQDPNQDEQYF. CDR3 DNA sequence: TGCGCCAGCAGCCAAGATCCGAATCAGGACGAGCAGTACTTC. This chain links TRBV4-1 with TRBJ2-7; D is uncertain. Germline CDR1 is MGHRA and CDR2 is YSYEKL. The CDR3 extends over 14 amino acids. V lost 0 bases to trimming and J lost 5 bases, with 11 bases between them.

This clone was counted a single time. The chain links TRBV20-1 to TRBJ2-1; maybe TRBD2 (6 bases). The germline V gene has CDR1 DFQATT and CDR2 SNEGSKA (reference sequence). Trimming removed 6 bases at V and 10 bases at J, with 13 bases between. This CDR3 comprises 11 residues. The CDR3 coding sequence is TGCAGTGCCTTTACTAGCAACGAGCAGTTCTTC. It translates to CSAFTSNEQFF.

The chain is built from TRBV2 and TRBJ2-7; TRBD2 is a possible D gene (6 bases). V lost 11 bases to trimming and J lost 0 bases, with 17 bases between them. Germline V CDR1 and CDR2: SNHLY, FYNNEI. This CDR3 is 14 amino acids long. In DNA, the CDR3 is TGTGCCGGTAACCGGGACGGGAGCTCCTACGAGCAGTACTTC. It yields the protein CAGNRDGSSYEQYF.

A single count supports this clone. The rearrangement links TRBV19 to TRBJ1-3, with unresolved D. This CDR3 comprises 16 residues. Trimming removed 4 bases from V and 2 bases from J, with 15 bases in between. The germline gives CDR1 LNHDA, CDR2 SQIVND (reference sequence). The CDR3 region has the DNA TGTGCCAGTAGTACGTCCTTAATTGTGACTGGAAACACCATATATTTT. Amino acids: CASSTSLIVTGNTIYF. The variable domain in full, with the rest retrieved from reference TRBV19 and TRBJ1-3, is DGGITQSPKYLFRKEGQNVTLSCEQNLNHDAMYWYRQDPGQGLRLIYYSQIVNDFQKGDIAEGYSVSREKKESFPLTVTSAQKNPTAFYLCASSTSLIVTGNTIYFGEGSWLTVV.

J is TRBJ1-6 and V is TRBV27; tentative D call: TRBD1 (6 bases). CDR1 is MNHEY, CDR2 SMNVEV, per germline (reference sequence). The CDR3 contains 15 residues. V dropped 8 bases and J dropped 7 bases, with 18 bases sitting between them. The CDR3 protein is CASLLSAGANSPLHF. Here the CDR3 DNA reads TGTGCCAGCCTTTTATCTGCGGGGGCCAATTCACCCCTCCACTTT.

This clone was detected only a few times. This rearrangement joins TRBV2 to TRBJ2-1, with D unresolved. The CDR3 extends over 13 amino acids. From germline, CDR1 is SNHLY and CDR2 FYNNEI. Trimming removed 0 bases from V and 5 bases from J, with 5 bases in between. Here the CDR3 DNA reads TGTGCCAGCAGTGAAGCGCTCGACAATGAGCAGTTCTTC. Residues: CASSEALDNEQFF.

The CDR3 loop reads CASSYRPNTEAFF. DNA for the CDR3: TGTGCCAGCAGTTACAGGCCCAACACTGAAGCTTTCTTT. The chain employs TRBV28 and TRBJ1-1; D perhaps matches TRBD1 (5 bases). V lost 4 bases, J lost 2 bases, and 8 bases lay in between. Per the germline V gene, CDR1 is MDHEN and CDR2 is SYDVKM. CDR3 length equals 13 residues.